This T cell receptor (beta chain) was captured in a study of T cell responses to AZD1222 COVID-19 vaccine (dated by TCRdb to the early 2020s). Looking at the study overall: A total of 233 trial participants underwent TCR sequencing, of whom 200 to 220 had received two doses of AZD1222 and some 25 had received two doses of the MenACWY control vaccine. Trial participants were enrolled into age subgroups of 18-55, 56-69 and 70-plus years, which contained 148, 28 and 57 TCR-sequenced participants, respectively.

The CDR3 regions of human TCRbeta chains were analyzed by immunosequencing. The original pipeline was this. TCRs in the repertoires were compared against a reference library of SARS-CoV-2-specific TCRs that had been generated with the MIRA antigen-specificity platform. Breadth was defined as the fraction of unique TCRs that were SARS-CoV-2-associated, and depth was defined as the fraction of total T cells that were SARS-CoV-2-associated. Using the MIRA data, each spike-specific TCR was assigned both to the spike region to which the TCR was reactive and to a CD4 or CD8 class. Log10-transformed breadth and depth values were compared by one-way ANOVA with Sidak's multiple comparisons tests. In its TCRdb copy, this immuneACCESS table keeps in-frame sequences only and misses some clones. Where compared with another copy, unresolved V genes explain less than half of these, and the others have no known cause. V, J and clone size are taken as reported in that table, and D and trimming were inferred from the DNA itself. In all, the sample holds about 45,000 clones, and around 90% of those were seen once. The biggest ten clones account for about 1.1% of the sample.

The time point label of this sample denotes: about 28 days (+/-7) after the second vaccine dose. Because spike-specific TCR depth and breadth did not differ between the two schedules, AZD1222 recipients who got a second dose at roughly 4 weeks were pooled with those who got a second dose at roughly 12 weeks. Vaccinee samples came from UK trials COV001 and COV002, including a single-blind randomized controlled phase 2/3 trial of AZD1222 (ChAdOx1 nCoV-19) in healthy adults. For TCRbeta chain sequencing, PBMC samples from trial participants were taken at day 0 and at day 28 after the second dose. Here is what the overall study found, with its caveats: The 56-69-year group was small, and its depth increase did not reach significance, likely because of low power. Reportedly, almost half of the unique spike-specific TCRs recognized epitopes lying outside the regions that are mutated in the B.1.351 and B.1.1.7 variants. Conclusions about previously exposed vaccinees are limited, since just six or seven AZD1222 recipients were seropositive for SARS-CoV-2 at baseline. The vaccine-associated CD4 TCRs covered the entire spike protein, and the dominant responses fell in regions 160-218 and 743-854. Because no samples from the day 14 peak response were available, repertoires could be characterized only after the peak T cell response. A significant rise in spike-specific TCR breadth and depth was observed after two AZD1222 doses relative to day 0 and relative to MenACWY recipients. Participants were mostly white British, with more females than males. The authors suggested clonal diversity may have been underestimated.

This clone was counted only a few times. Its antigen specificity is not known. One base away there is no much larger clone; base qualities are not given. The sequence was collected from an adult who received the AZD1222 COVID-19 vaccine. Source: peripheral blood, taken 28 days after the second AZD1222 dose.

The sequenced DNA is TGTGCCAGCAGTGGGAGGACTAGCGGCCTCGAGCAGTACTTC. It is translated as CASSGRTSGLEQYF. The chain was built from TRBV2 and TRBJ2-7; 10 junctional bases match TRBD2. Trimming leaves V shorter by 4 bases and J shorter by 6 bases, with the junction holding 6 bases beyond the gene matches. The germline V gene yields SNHLY for CDR1 and FYNNEI for CDR2. The CDR3, from cysteine to phenylalanine, totals 14 residues. Only CDR3 DNA remains: 42 bases, in frame from the first base. Beyond the CDR3, the reference TRBV2 and TRBJ2-7 genes provide the residues; the full variable domain reads: EPEVTQTPSHQVTQMGQEVILRCVPISNHLYFYWYRQILGQKVEFLVSFYNNEISEKSEIFDDQFSVERPDGSNFTLKIRSTKLEDSAMYFCASSGRTSGLEQYFGPGTRLTVT.